This TCR beta chain was found in a study of cytomegalovirus exposure and HLA in healthy donors (TCRdb year 2017). Looking at the study overall: An earlier analysis of roughly 630 of the donors reported 250 to 300 Gb of sequence data and 117 million unique TCR beta sequences from some 180 million T cells. In an earlier analysis of 587 of the donors, high-throughput TCR beta sequencing was used to judge whether each TCR beta V gene segment behaved as functional or pseudogenic. Every discovery cohort repertoire had been produced on one sequencing platform. Genome-wide SNP genotypes for about 60% of the roughly 700 donors were used in a later genetic analysis, which treated that subset as a discovery cohort. High-throughput TCR immunosequencing, statistical association of individual TCRs with disease status, and machine learning were combined to predict cytomegalovirus infection status. The number of donors typed differed by locus, with 629-630 for A, B, C, DRB1 and DQB1, around 560 for DQA1, 600 to 610 for DPA1, and around 460 for DPB1. HLA typing included class I and class II loci at four-digit resolution. Donor age, sex, ethnicity and CMV serostatus were compiled together with the repertoire data. The study aimed to test whether cataloging public T cell receptors could reveal signatures of past pathogen exposure. Four or five DR-DQ haplotypes were handled as single units for association and clustering because linkage in the cohort was strong. To study patterns of TCR occurrence, a later analysis re-analyzed previously published TCR beta repertoires from 700 or so donors and added high-resolution HLA genotyping. In addition to the first cohort of around 670 subjects, a separate validation cohort of approximately 120 different subjects was used. Rather than drawing on any new phenotypic data, the later analysis identified candidate immune exposures from TCR beta sequences and the way those sequences occurred across donors. An early release that covered some 630 HLA-typed donors contained approximately 300 gigabases of sequencing data and 80 million or so unique TCR sequences. The study used immunosequencing to profile the T cell repertoires of several hundred subjects and linked those repertoires to cytomegalovirus serostatus. On average, roughly 240,000 unique TCR beta nucleotide sequences were sequenced per donor among some 430 genotyped donors of the cohort, with 15% to 20% of those sequences being non-productive. Among the roughly 410 genotyped donors, around 81% belonged to the genetic ancestry cluster associated with self-reported Caucasian donors.

General findings and caveats noted by the study authors: In vitro tests confirmed that a few of the cytomegalovirus-associated TCR beta chains recognize cytomegalovirus antigens. In a later analysis, HLA-associated TCR beta chains were found to be more clonally expanded and to have lower generation probabilities than equally common non-associated chains. Linkage disequilibrium might explain the correlated functional status among segregating V segments, but an unknown experimental factor could not be ruled out. Because the 87-base-pair reads could not distinguish some IMGT-functional V segments, including TRBV6-2 and TRBV6-3, those segments were excluded. The earlier analysis of around 600 of the donors excluded about 16 rarely observed V segments, including chromosome 9 orphons, because counts were too low. It was suggested by the authors that the approach could potentially be generalized to other disease states and immunological phenotypes. Because HLA typing was unavailable for some donors at each locus, only the typed subset was used in association tests. When HLA alleles, especially DR and DQ, strongly co-occurred, TCR associations were difficult to assign to individual alleles. According to a later analysis, parvovirus B19, influenza, CMV and Epstein-Barr virus appeared linked to several top co-occurrence clusters. In the study, some 160 TCR beta chains were listed as associated with cytomegalovirus. A later genetic analysis associated a missense DCLRE1C variant with V-gene and J-gene trimming of TCR beta chains, and an independent cohort replicated the association. In a later analysis, TCR association rates were found to vary across HLA loci, with the most associated TCRs seen for DRB1 alleles and the fewest for HLA-C alleles. While some public TCRs were present in many individuals, most TCR sequences turned up only very rarely across donors. Most CMV-associated TCR beta chains appeared to be HLA-restricted in a later analysis, and the HLA associations seemed to be driven largely by CMV exposure. In both the original and validation cohorts, the classifier was reported to diagnose cytomegalovirus status with high specificity and sensitivity. In a later genetic analysis, fewer N-insertions in productive TCRs were reported among donors in an Asian-associated ancestry cluster than the roughly 700-donor mean. A later analysis associated approximately 17,000 TCR beta sequences with specific HLA alleles at a false discovery rate of 0.05. The sequencing pipeline was judged likely to have produced a cluster of highly shared sequence variants as a technical artifact. For the cohort, immune exposure information was limited to CMV serostatus. A further reported finding was that TCR beta sequences accurately predicted the HLA-A and HLA-B alleles for most subjects in the first cohort. In an earlier analysis of more than 500 of the donors, most TCR beta V segments appeared in productive rearrangements about 90% or about 30% of the time, broadly matching IMGT annotations. Roughly uniform sequencing depth across donors was assumed in presence/absence analyses, although this assumption may not hold. In this cohort, only TCR beta chains were sequenced, and detectable features were limited by the absence of alpha or paired-chain data.

This clone came up a few times. What this receptor recognizes is not known. There are no base qualities to consult, and no much larger clone falls within one base. In the germline V gene, CDR1 corresponds to MDHEN and CDR2 to SYDVKM. The CDR3 sequence holds 18 residues, the cysteine and phenylalanine included. Just the 54-base CDR3 DNA is kept, in frame starting at base 1. Trimming at the junction amounts to 6 bases on V and 2 bases on J, and the germline ends lie 25 bases apart. The library was prepared using the immunoSEQ multiplex PCR assay. For the multiplex PCR, a mixture combining 60 forward primers for TCR Vbeta segments and 13 reverse primers for TCR Jbeta segments was used. The CDR3 region of rearranged TCR beta genes was amplified from genomic DNA by a multiplex PCR assay. On the Illumina HiSeq System, the amplified TCR beta libraries were sequenced as 87-base-pair reads. Per the original workflow: In a later analysis, 70 million to 95 million unique TCR beta chains were counted across the approximately 670 repertoires, and roughly 10 million of these chains were shared by at least two donors. Raw reads were error-corrected and collapsed into unique sequences by a nearest-neighbor algorithm in which closely related sequences were merged to remove PCR and sequencing errors. To assign V, D and J gene segments, CDR3 sequences were aligned to IMGT reference sequences. Each retained sequence needed at least a six-nucleotide match to both a V gene segment and a J gene segment. Rearrangements were called productive when the CDR3 lacked stop codons and stayed in frame with V and J; all others were non-productive. Following IMGT convention, CDR3 was defined as the stretch from the second conserved V-encoded cysteine to the conserved J-encoded phenylalanine. The earlier analysis of a few hundred of the donors excluded any sequence lacking an unambiguous match to a single V gene segment. In an earlier analysis of approximately 560 of the donors, a V segment was called functional when productive rearrangements were above 56.7%, and segregating when the standard deviation between donors exceeded 5%. To diagnose cytomegalovirus status from the catalog of TCR beta chain sequences, a statistical classification framework was built. In a later analysis, V and J genes were assigned by comparing TCR nucleotide sequences against IMGT/GENE-DB human TR gene sequences. Using the TCRdist pipeline, a later analysis assigned CDR3 sequences along with most-parsimonious VDJ recombination scenarios. In a later analysis, each TCR beta chain was defined by its CDR3 amino acid sequence together with its V-gene family, and reads lacking a unique V-gene family were excluded. As a way to deal with suspected cross-contamination and a sequencing artifact, a later analysis dropped 640 or so nucleotide sequences that were highly shared and had low generation probability. In a later analysis, a clonal expansion index was calculated for each public chain from normalized within-repertoire ranks of inferred template counts. Generation probabilities in a later analysis came from a VDJ recombination model fitted to out-of-frame rearrangements, and those results were checked against IGoR. A later analysis scored TCR-TCR, TCR-HLA and TCR-CMV co-occurrence with hypergeometric tests, applying a repertoire-size bias correction to TCR pairs. To estimate false discovery rates, a later analysis permuted the HLA or CMV assignments 20 times. In a later analysis, co-occurring TCRs were grouped using DBSCAN, and TCRdist sequence similarity was added for clustering within HLA-allele-positive subsets. For co-occurrence clustering, repertoires with fewer than 30,000 or more than 120,000 public chains were excluded, along with five or six repertoires with anomalous nucleotide sharing. TCRdb's version of the immuneACCESS table is confined to in-frame rearrangements and falls short of the full clone set. An unresolved V gene accounts for under half of the shortfall where checked; the remainder is of unknown origin. D and trimming were read from the DNA, whereas the V and J calls and clone size are those reported in that table. Present in this sample are some 120,000 clones, 55% to 65% of which were seen just once. The leading ten clones occupy 8.5% to 9.5% of the sample.

In total, about 650 healthy bone marrow donors made up the cohort. All cohort members were sampled while nominally healthy, although unrecorded immune exposures were likely present. The donor tested CMV seropositive and was one of the 289 seropositive cohort members. Every donor gave a peripheral blood sample, and the peripheral blood mononuclear cells from that sample were used for TCR beta sequencing. The Qiagen DNeasy Blood Extraction Kit was used to extract genomic DNA from the blood cell samples. Sequenced material: PBMCs. The origin of this receptor is a woman aged 40 to 50 in good health and CMV-seropositive. Here the chain combines TRBV28 and TRBJ1-2; TRBD1 is a weak D gene call, 6 bases matching. The CDR3 protein: CASRKTGTSLRPNYGYTF. The sequenced DNA: TGTGCCAGCAGAAAGACTGGGACAAGCCTTCGGCCCAACTATGGCTACACCTTC.